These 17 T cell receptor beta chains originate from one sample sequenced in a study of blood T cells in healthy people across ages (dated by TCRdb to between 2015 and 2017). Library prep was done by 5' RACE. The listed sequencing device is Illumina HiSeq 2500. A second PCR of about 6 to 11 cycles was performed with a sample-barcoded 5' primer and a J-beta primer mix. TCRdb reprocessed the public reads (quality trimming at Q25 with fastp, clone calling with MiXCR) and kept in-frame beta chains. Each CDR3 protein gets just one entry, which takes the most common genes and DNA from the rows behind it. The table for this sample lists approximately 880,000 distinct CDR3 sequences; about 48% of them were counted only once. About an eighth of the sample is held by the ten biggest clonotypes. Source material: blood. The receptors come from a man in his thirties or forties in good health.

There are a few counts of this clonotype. In DNA, the CDR3 is TGCAGCGGTCGCAGCGGGCTAGCGGGGGGAAGCTCCTACAATGAGCAGTTCTTC. This codes for CSGRSGLAGGSSYNEQFF. The chain is built from TRBV29-1 and TRBJ2-1, with 11 bases fitting TRBD2. CDR3 length: 18 residues. Germline-derived CDR1 and CDR2 are SQVTM and ANQGSEA. The V segment lost 7 bases and the J segment 0 bases; nucleotides outside the gene matches: 14.

The CDR3 nucleotides are TGTGCCAGCAGCCGAGACAGACAGGGATATGACACTGAAGCTTTCTTT. This translates into CASSRDRQGYDTEAFF. This sequence joins TRBV7-3 and TRBJ1-1; 7 bases fit TRBD1. Germline V CDR1 and CDR2: SGHTA, FQGTGA. V lost 5 bases, J lost 3 bases, and 12 bases stayed unmatched. The CDR3 consists of 16 residues.

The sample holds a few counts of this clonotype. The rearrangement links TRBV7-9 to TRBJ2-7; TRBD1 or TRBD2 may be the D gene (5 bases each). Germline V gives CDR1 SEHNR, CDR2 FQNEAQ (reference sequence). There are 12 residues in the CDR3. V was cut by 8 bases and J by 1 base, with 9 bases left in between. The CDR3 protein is CASLGVSYEQYF. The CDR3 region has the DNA TGTGCCAGCCTGGGGGTTTCCTACGAGCAGTACTTC.

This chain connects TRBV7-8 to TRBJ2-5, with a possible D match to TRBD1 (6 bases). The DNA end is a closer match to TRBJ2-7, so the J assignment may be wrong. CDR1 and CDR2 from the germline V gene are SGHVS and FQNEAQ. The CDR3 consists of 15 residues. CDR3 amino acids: CASSPRVQGSYEQYF. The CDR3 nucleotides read TGTGCCAGCAGCCCGAGAGTACAGGGCTCCTACGAGCAGTACTTC.

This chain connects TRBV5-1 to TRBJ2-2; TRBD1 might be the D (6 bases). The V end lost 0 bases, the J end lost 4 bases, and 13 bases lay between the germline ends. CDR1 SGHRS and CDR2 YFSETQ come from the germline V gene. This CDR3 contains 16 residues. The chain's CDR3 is CASSLVAGDPTGELFF. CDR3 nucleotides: TGCGCCAGCAGCTTGGTGGCAGGGGATCCCACCGGGGAGCTGTTTTTT.

The CDR3 loop reads CASSLSGRGPTETQYF. The CDR3 coding sequence is TGTGCCAGCAGTTTATCAGGCAGGGGGCCCACAGAGACCCAGTACTTC. The rearrangement uses TRBV28 and TRBJ2-5; 8 nucleotides line up with TRBD1. In germline, CDR1 is MDHEN, CDR2 SYDVKM. After removal of 1 base from V and 4 bases from J, the junction contained 8 bases not matched to a gene. The CDR3 has 16 amino acids.

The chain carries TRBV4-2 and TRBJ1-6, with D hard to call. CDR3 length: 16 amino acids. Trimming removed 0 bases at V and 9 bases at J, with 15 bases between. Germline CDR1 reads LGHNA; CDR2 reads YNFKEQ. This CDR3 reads CASSQEGSGTASPLHF. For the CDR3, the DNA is TGTGCCAGCAGCCAAGAAGGATCAGGAACAGCTTCACCCCTCCACTTT.

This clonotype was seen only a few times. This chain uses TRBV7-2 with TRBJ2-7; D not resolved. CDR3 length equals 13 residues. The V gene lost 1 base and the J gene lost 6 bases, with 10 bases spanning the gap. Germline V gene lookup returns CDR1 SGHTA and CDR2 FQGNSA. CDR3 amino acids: CASSLVPLSEQYF. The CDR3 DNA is TGTGCCAGCAGCTTAGTACCTCTGAGCGAGCAGTACTTC.

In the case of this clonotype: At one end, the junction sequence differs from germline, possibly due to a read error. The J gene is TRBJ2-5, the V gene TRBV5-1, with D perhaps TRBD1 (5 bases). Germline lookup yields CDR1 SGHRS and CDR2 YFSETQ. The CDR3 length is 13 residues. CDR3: CASSATETETPYF. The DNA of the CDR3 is TGCGCCAGCAGCGCCACAGAGACAGAGACCCCGTACTTC.

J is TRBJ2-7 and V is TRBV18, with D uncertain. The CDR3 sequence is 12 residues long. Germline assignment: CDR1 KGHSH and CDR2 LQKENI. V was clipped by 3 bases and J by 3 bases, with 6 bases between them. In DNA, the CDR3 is TGTGCCAGCTCACCCGAGTACTACGAGCAGTACTTC. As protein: CASSPEYYEQYF.

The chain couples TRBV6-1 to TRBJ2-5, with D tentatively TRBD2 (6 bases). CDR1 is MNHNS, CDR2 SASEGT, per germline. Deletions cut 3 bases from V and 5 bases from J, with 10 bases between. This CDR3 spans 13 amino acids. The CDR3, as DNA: TGTGCCAGCAGTGACGGGGGTCCTGAGACCCAGTACTTC. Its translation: CASSDGGPETQYF.

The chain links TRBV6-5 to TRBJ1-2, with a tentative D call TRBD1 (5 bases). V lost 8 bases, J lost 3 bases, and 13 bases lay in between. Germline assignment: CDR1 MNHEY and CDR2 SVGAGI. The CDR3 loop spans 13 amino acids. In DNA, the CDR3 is TGTGCCAGCGGCCTCACAGGAGACTATGGCTACACCTTC. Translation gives CASGLTGDYGYTF.

CDR3 coding DNA: TGTGCCAGCTCCTTTCGGGACGCTCCCTACAATGAGCAGTTCTTC. This sequence encodes CASSFRDAPYNEQFF. V is TRBV9 and J is TRBJ2-1; the D call may be TRBD1 or TRBD2 (5 bases each). Germline V gene lookup returns CDR1 SGDLS and CDR2 YYNGEE. The V gene lost 7 bases and the J gene lost 2 bases, with 16 bases spanning the gap. This CDR3 contains 15 residues.

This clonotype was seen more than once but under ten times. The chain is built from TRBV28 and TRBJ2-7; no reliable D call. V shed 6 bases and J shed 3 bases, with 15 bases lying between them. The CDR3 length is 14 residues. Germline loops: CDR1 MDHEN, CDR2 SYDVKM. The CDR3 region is CASREMDVYYEQYF. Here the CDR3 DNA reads TGTGCCAGCAGGGAGATGGACGTATACTACGAGCAGTACTTC.

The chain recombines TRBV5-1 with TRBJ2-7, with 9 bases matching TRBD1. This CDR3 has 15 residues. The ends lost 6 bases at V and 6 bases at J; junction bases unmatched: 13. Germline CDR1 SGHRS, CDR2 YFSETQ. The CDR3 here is CASTPTGGQGGEQYF. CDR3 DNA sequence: TGCGCCAGCACCCCCACTGGGGGACAGGGTGGCGAGCAGTACTTC.

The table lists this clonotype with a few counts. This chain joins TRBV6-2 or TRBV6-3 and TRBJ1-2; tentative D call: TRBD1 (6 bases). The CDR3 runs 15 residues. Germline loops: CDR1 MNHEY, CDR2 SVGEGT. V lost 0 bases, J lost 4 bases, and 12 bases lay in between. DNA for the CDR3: TGTGCCAGCAGTTACTCGGGGGCAACCTCCTATGGCTACACCTTC. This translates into CASSYSGATSYGYTF.

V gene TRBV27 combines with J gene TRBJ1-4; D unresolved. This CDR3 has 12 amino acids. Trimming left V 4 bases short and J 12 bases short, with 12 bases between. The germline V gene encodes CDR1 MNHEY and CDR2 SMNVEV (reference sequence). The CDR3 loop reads CASSSLGSELFF. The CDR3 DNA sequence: TGTGCCAGCAGTTCCCTCGGGTCGGAACTGTTTTTT.